This T cell receptor beta chain was obtained from a study of regulatory T cells in long-lasting Graves disease (dated by TCRdb to the early 2020s). Looking at the study overall: Persistent Graves' disease was defined as antithyroid drug treatment for over 5 years with persistently positive TSH receptor autoantibodies. Patients with persistent Graves' disease were compared with patients with newly diagnosed Graves' disease using TCR sequencing and RNA sequencing of peripheral blood. The study took place in China and was registered as a clinical trial. A total of roughly 33 samples underwent TCR sequencing: around 13 from persistent and roughly 20 from newly diagnosed Graves' disease patients. Antithyroid drugs had been taken for approximately 9.5 years on average by persistent Graves' disease patients in the clinical cohort.

Library prep was done by multiplex PCR. Reads for this sample came from an Illumina HiSeq 4000. To build TCR beta libraries, CDR3 regions were amplified by Arm-PCR using iRepertoire HTBI primers. PCR products were gel purified before sequencing. On the authors' methods: Gene usage analysis of CDR3 amino acid clonotypes relied on the 55 to 80 TRBV and 14 TRBJ segments identified across samples. COPE and FqMerger were used to merge filtered high-quality paired reads into contigs. BLAST was used to align contigs to the IMGT TRBV, TRBD and TRBJ reference genes, and CDR3 was defined following IMGT. Any clonotype with a frequency above 0.1% was counted as a highly expanded clone. Repertoire diversity was measured by Shannon entropy, and V-J evenness by the Gini coefficient. Clonotypes shared by more than one individual were considered public. In TCRdb, the public reads were trimmed at Q25 with fastp and aligned with MiXCR, with productive beta chains retained. Every CDR3 protein is listed once, alongside the most common genes and DNA of its rows. Here the V and J calls rest on TCRdb's processing, not on the authors' analysis. The sample yields 350,000 to 450,000 distinct CDR3 sequences; around a fifth were counted once. Approximately 14% of the sample is held by the ten biggest clonotypes.

Reading the label with the study, this specimen's time point is: persistent/refractory GD, antithyroid drugs over 5 years with positive TRAb. RNA was extracted from PBMCs in TRIzol for both TCR sequencing and RNA sequencing. The diagnosis of Graves' disease was made according to American Thyroid Association guidelines. Patients were recruited from an endocrinology department in Xi'an, China. Each patient gave around 9.2 milliliters of peripheral blood, collected in an EDTA anticoagulant tube. PBMCs were isolated by Ficoll Paque Plus density gradient separation without further T cell sorting. An Agilent 2100 Bioanalyzer and agarose gel were used to assess RNA quality, and a NanoDrop 2000 was used to measure RNA concentration. The investigation overall reported the following: TRBV28, TRBJ1-2 and TRBJ2-5 were preferentially used in persistent disease, while TRBV20-1 and TRBJ2-1 were favored in newly diagnosed disease. Compared with newly diagnosed patients, patients with persistent Graves' disease had lower TCR Shannon entropy and fewer highly expanded clones, which suggests clonal expansion. Only the TCR beta chain was sequenced and analyzed. Only peripheral blood was studied, because thyroid tissue, the primary lesion, was inaccessible. The authors acknowledged the small sample size as a limitation that may reduce accuracy. Patients with persistent disease shared more public clonotypes (around 3,000) than newly diagnosed patients did (more than 900).

This clonotype appeared many times. What this receptor recognizes is not known. Nothing much larger sits one base from this clone, and base qualities are not available. From the cysteine through the phenylalanine, the CDR3 covers 13 amino acids. The retained sequence is limited to the CDR3, 39 bases, with the frame set at the first base. In the germline V gene, CDR1 corresponds to SNHLY and CDR2 to FYNNEI. At the junction V is shortened by 8 bases and J by 0 bases; bases outside the gene matches: 4. The source is a female donor with Graves disease. The sequences come from peripheral blood mononuclear cells (PBMCs), collected when the disease was refractory, from a patient treated with antithyroid drugs. The rearrangement joined TRBV2 to TRBJ2-7, with 7 bases in between that match TRBD1. The DNA reads TGTGCCAGCTCGGGACAGAGCTCCTACGAGCAGTACTTC. This gives the protein CASSGQSSYEQYF.